A single sample gave rise to the 16 T cell receptor beta chains below, sequenced in a study of blood T cell repertoires in COVID-19. Here immunoSEQ multiplex PCR was the method, and the copy in TCRdb shows in-frame clones only, minus some. The table shows roughly 300,000 clones, with 87% occurring only once. The sample taken for sequencing was peripheral blood. The receptor source for this set is a woman aged 35 to 49 who had recovered from COVID-19.

The rearrangement joins TRBV7-8 to TRBJ2-7; unclear D gene. Germline V CDR1 and CDR2: SGHVS, FQNEAQ. The CDR3 has 13 amino acids. V was pared by 5 bases and J by 5 bases, with 13 bases between. The CDR3 nucleotides are TGTGCCAGCAGCCCTGGGCAGGCTGACGAGCAGTACTTC. This gives the protein CASSPGQADEQYF. The complete variable domain, with remaining parts taken from reference TRBV7-8 and TRBJ2-7, reads GAGVSQSPRYKVAKRGQDVALRCDPISGHVSLFWYQQALGQGPEFLTYFQNEAQLDKSGLPSDRFFAERPEGSVSTLKIQRTQQEDSAVYLCASSPGQADEQYFGPGTRLTVT.

The rearrangement joins TRBV7-8 to TRBJ2-2; 7 bases map to TRBD2. CDR3 size: 16 residues. J gave up 3 bases and V 5 bases, and 9 bases lay outside the gene matches. The germline V gene has CDR1 SGHVS and CDR2 FQNEAQ. The CDR3 DNA is TGTGCCAGCAGCGATGTCTCAGGGAGGGACACCGGGGAGCTGTTTTTT. Translation: CASSDVSGRDTGELFF.

The chain joins TRBV7-2 to TRBJ2-7; tentatively, D is TRBD1 (5 bases). The CDR3 consists of 15 residues. V was trimmed by 1 base and J by 0 bases, leaving 10 bases between them. CDR1 and CDR2 (germline): SGHTA, FQGNSA. The CDR3 protein is CASSLGQFLSYEQYF. CDR3 coding DNA: TGTGCCAGCAGCTTAGGACAGTTTCTCTCCTACGAGCAGTACTTC.

This clone occurred once. This chain uses TRBV2 with TRBJ1-4; D gene uncertain. This CDR3 is built from 15 residues. Trimming left V 7 bases short and J 1 base short, with 13 bases between. CDR1 and CDR2 (germline): SNHLY, FYNNEI. The CDR3 reads CASTEEVGTNEKLFF. The CDR3 nucleotides read TGTGCCAGCACCGAAGAGGTAGGAACTAATGAAAAACTGTTTTTT.

V gene TRBV18 combines with J gene TRBJ2-7; possible D gene TRBD1, 5 bases. The CDR3 extends over 16 amino acids. The germline gives CDR1 KGHSH, CDR2 LQKENI. V lost 0 bases and J lost 4, with 16 bases in between. The CDR3 DNA is TGTGCCAGCTCACCACCGGGGCAAGGGATCGGTTACGAGCAGTACTTC. It codes for CASSPPGQGIGYEQYF. The full variable domain, in which reference TRBV18 and TRBJ2-7 provide the parts outside the CDR3, is NAGVMQNPRHLVRRRGQEARLRCSPMKGHSHVYWYRQLPEEGLKFMVYLQKENIIDESGMPKERFSAEFPKEGPSILRIQQVVRGDSAAYFCASSPPGQGIGYEQYFGPGTRLTVT.

This clone has just one count. V is TRBV6-5 and J is TRBJ1-1, with a possible D match to TRBD1 (6 bases). The CDR3 is made up of 13 amino acids. The germline V gene has CDR1 MNHEY and CDR2 SVGAGI. V gave up 7 bases and J gave up 5 bases, with 14 bases separating them. CDR3 coding DNA: TGTGCCAGCACTTCAGGCAGGGGAACTGAAGCTTTCTTT. The encoded protein is CASTSGRGTEAFF.

This clone showed up just once. This sequence joins TRBV2 and TRBJ1-6, with D tentatively TRBD1 (5 bases). The V end lost 8 bases, the J end lost 10 bases, and 21 bases lay between the germline ends. Germline V gene sequence: CDR1 SNHLY, CDR2 FYNNEI. This CDR3 has 15 residues. The CDR3 region has the DNA TGTGCCAGCGTCCGTGATCCGGGGGACGGGTCACCCCTCCACTTT. Its protein is CASVRDPGDGSPLHF.

The CDR3 loop is CSARADSYNSPLHF. CDR3 nucleotides: TGCAGCGCCCGTGCGGACTCCTATAATTCACCCCTCCACTTT. The chain couples TRBV29-1 to TRBJ1-6; no definite D call. The CDR3 runs 14 residues. The V gene lost 7 bases and the J gene lost 0 bases, with 10 bases spanning the gap. CDR1 is SQVTM, CDR2 ANQGSEA, per germline.

This clone has more than one count but fewer than ten. The gene calls are TRBV2 and TRBJ2-7; a weak D match, TRBD2 (6 bases). This CDR3 spans 14 amino acids. Trimming removed 8 bases at V and 4 bases at J, with 18 bases between. In germline, CDR1 is SNHLY, CDR2 FYNNEI. CDR3 bases: TGTGCCAGCTTGAGATCGGCTAGCGATTACGAGCAGTACTTC. Protein: CASLRSASDYEQYF.

This clone has just a few counts. One end of the junction fails to match germline, which may point to a read error. The V gene is TRBV2, the J gene TRBJ2-7; D perhaps matches TRBD1 (5 bases). The CDR3 sequence is 15 residues long. CDR1 is SNHLY, CDR2 FYNNEI, per germline. The CDR3 sequence is CASGDSAPSPYEQYF. The CDR3 bases are TGTGCCAGCGGTGACAGTGCCCCTTCCCCTTACGAGCAGTACTTC. The full variable domain, its missing parts supplied by reference TRBV2 and TRBJ2-7, is EPEVTQTPSHQVTQMGQEVILRCVPISNHLYFYWYRQILGQKVEFLVSFYNNEISEKSEIFDDQFSVERPDGSNFTLKIRSTKLEDSAMYFCASGDSAPSPYEQYFGPGTRLTVT.

The chain carries TRBV14 and TRBJ2-7, with TRBD1 identical over 7 bases. The CDR3 spans 15 residues. V lost 4 bases to trimming and J lost 7 bases; unmatched junction nucleotides: 13. Germline V lookup: CDR1 SGHDN, CDR2 FVKESK. CDR3 amino acids: CASSPLDRVLGEQYF. The CDR3 DNA sequence: TGTGCCAGCAGCCCTCTCGACAGGGTTTTGGGTGAGCAGTACTTC. Together with reference TRBV14 and TRBJ2-7, the CDR3 gives the full variable domain: EAGVTQFPSHSVIEKGQTVTLRCDPISGHDNLYWYRRVMGKEIKFLLHFVKESKQDESGMPNNRFLAERTGGTYSTLKVQPAELEDSGVYFCASSPLDRVLGEQYFGPGTRLTVT.

The chain recombines TRBV29-1 with TRBJ1-2, with no clear D. Germline lookup yields CDR1 SQVTM and CDR2 ANQGSEA. V lost 6 bases, J lost 1 base, and 15 bases lay in between. CDR3 length: 14 amino acids. The CDR3 DNA follows: TGCAGCGTCGCCGTGAAGACTGTTAACTATGGCTACACCTTC. Its translation is CSVAVKTVNYGYTF.

This rearrangement joins TRBV27 to TRBJ1-2, with D tentatively TRBD1 (6 bases). V lost 7 bases, J lost 4 bases, and 16 bases lay in between. CDR1 and CDR2 (germline): MNHEY, SMNVEV (reference sequence). The CDR3 spans 14 residues. The CDR3 DNA sequence: TGTGCCAGCACACCCTTCGCAGGGGCCTATGGCTACACCTTC. It translates to CASTPFAGAYGYTF.

This clone was recorded only once. The chain has TRBV27 and TRBJ2-2, with TRBD2 identical over 8 bases. With 6 bases clipped from V and 6 bases from J, the junction kept 6 bases outside the gene matches. The germline V gene has CDR1 MNHEY and CDR2 SMNVEV (reference sequence). The CDR3 contains 14 residues. The CDR3 DNA reads TGTGCCAGCAGGATTACTAGCGGTCCCGGGGAGCTGTTTTTT. Residues: CASRITSGPGELFF.

The chain recombines TRBV25-1 with TRBJ1-1; 10 nucleotides agree with TRBD1. Germline V gene lookup returns CDR1 MGHDK and CDR2 SYGVNS. V shed 3 bases, J shed 8 bases, and the junction held 12 bases outside the gene matches. This CDR3 comprises 16 residues. The CDR3 sequence: CASSDPRQGALLEAFF. The CDR3 region has the DNA TGTGCCAGCAGTGACCCTCGACAGGGGGCGTTATTAGAAGCTTTCTTT.

The chain couples TRBV3-1 (or the pseudogene TRBV3-2) to TRBJ1-6; the match to TRBD1 covers 8 bases. Trimming cost V 3 bases and J 7 bases; bases outside gene matches: 2. The V gene's germline CDR1 is LGHDT and CDR2 YNNKEL (reference sequence). The CDR3 covers 14 residues. This CDR3 reads CASSHRGQNSPLHF. As DNA, the CDR3 is TGTGCCAGCAGCCACAGGGGGCAGAATTCACCCCTCCACTTT.